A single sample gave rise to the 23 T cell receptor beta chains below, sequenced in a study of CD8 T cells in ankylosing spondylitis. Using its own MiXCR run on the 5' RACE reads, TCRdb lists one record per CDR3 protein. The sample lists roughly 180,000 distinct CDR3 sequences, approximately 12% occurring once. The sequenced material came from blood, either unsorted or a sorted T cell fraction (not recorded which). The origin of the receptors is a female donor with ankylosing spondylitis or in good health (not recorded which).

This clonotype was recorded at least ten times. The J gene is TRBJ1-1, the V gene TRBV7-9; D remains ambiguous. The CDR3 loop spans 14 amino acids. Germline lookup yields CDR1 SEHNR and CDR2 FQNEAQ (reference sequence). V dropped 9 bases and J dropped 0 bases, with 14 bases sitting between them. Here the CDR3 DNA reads TGTGCCAGTTTGCCGAATCCCTTGAACACTGAAGCTTTCTTT. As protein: CASLPNPLNTEAFF. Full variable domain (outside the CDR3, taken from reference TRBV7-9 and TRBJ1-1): DTGVSQNPRHKITKRGQNVTFRCDPISEHNRLYWYRQTLGQGPEFLTYFQNEAQLEKSRLLSDRFSAERPKGSFSTLEIQRTEQGDSAMYLCASLPNPLNTEAFFGQGTRLTVV.

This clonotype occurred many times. This chain's CDR3 is CASSQEIADSYEQYF. In DNA, the CDR3 is TGCGCCAGCAGCCAAGAGATCGCAGACAGCTACGAGCAGTACTTC. The chain couples TRBV4-3 to TRBJ2-7; TRBD1 might be the D (5 bases). The length of the CDR3 is 15 residues. Trimming stripped 0 bases from V and 3 bases from J, with 12 bases between. From germline, CDR1 is LGHNA and CDR2 YSLEER.

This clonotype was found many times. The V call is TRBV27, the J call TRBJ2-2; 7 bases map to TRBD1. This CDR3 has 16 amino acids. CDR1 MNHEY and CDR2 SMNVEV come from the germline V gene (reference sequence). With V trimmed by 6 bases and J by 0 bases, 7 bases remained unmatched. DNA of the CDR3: TGTGCCAGCAGCCCGGACAGGAAACCGAACACCGGGGAGCTGTTTTTT. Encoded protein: CASSPDRKPNTGELFF.

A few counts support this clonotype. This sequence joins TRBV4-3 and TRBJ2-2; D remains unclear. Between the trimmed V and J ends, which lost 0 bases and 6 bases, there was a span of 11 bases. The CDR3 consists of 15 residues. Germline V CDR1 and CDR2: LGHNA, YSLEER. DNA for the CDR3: TGCGCCAGCAGCCAAGATGGCCGACCCCCCGGGGAGCTGTTTTTT. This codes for CASSQDGRPPGELFF.

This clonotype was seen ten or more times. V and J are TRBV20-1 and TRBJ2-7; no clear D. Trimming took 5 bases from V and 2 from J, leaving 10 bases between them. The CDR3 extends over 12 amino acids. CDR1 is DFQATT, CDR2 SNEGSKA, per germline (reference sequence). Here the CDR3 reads CSAQTGTYEQYF. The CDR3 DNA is TGCAGTGCTCAAACTGGTACCTACGAGCAGTACTTC.

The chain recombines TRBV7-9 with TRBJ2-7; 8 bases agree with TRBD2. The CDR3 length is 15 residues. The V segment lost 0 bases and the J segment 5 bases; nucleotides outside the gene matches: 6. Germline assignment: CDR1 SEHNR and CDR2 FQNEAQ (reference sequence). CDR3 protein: CASSLAPSGLHEQYF. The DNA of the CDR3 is TGTGCCAGCAGCTTAGCGCCTAGCGGGCTCCACGAGCAGTACTTC.

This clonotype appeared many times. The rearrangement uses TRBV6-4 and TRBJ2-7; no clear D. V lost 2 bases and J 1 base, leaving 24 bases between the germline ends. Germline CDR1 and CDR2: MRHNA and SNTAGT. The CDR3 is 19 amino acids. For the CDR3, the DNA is TGTGCCAGCAGTGACCGACTGCACCCGCTCCACCCCTTTTCCTACGAGCAGTACTTC. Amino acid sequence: CASSDRLHPLHPFSYEQYF.

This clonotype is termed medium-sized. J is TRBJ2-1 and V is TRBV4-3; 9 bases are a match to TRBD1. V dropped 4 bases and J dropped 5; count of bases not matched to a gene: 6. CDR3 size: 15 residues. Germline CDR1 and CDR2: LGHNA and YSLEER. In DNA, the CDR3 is TGCGCCAGCAGCCCTAGGACAGGGGCGAACAATGAGCAGTTCTTC. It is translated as CASSPRTGANNEQFF.

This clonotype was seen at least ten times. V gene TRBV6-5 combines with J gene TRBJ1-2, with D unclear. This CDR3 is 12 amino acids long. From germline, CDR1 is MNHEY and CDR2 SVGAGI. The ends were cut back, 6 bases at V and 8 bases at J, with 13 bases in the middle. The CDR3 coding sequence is TGTGCCAGCAGCCTAGACGGTTCGGGCTACACCTTC. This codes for CASSLDGSGYTF.

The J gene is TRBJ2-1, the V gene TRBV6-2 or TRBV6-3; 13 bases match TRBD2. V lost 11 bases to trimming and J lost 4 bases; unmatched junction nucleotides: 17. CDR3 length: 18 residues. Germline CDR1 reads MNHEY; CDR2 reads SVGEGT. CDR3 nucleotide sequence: TGTGCCGCGAGAGGTGTCACTAGCGGGAGGGCCTTTTACAATGAGCAGTTCTTC. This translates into CAARGVTSGRAFYNEQFF.

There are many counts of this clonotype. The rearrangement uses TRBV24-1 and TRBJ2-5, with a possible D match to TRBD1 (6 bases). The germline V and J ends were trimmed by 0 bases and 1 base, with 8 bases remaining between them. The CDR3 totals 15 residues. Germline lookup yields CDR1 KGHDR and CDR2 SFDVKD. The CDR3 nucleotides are TGTGCCACCAGTGATTTGACAGGGTCCCAAGAGACCCAGTACTTC. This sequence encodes CATSDLTGSQETQYF.

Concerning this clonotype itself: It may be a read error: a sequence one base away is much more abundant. The CDR3 reads CASSLQGLDTEYF. In DNA form, the CDR3 reads TGTGCCAGCAGTCTACAGGGTTTAGATACGGAGTATTTT. The chain uses TRBV12-3 or TRBV12-4 and TRBJ2-3, with D tentatively TRBD1 (6 bases). CDR3 length: 13 amino acids.

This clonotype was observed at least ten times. CDR3 amino acids: CASSLDLMGYEQYF. DNA of the CDR3: TGCGCCAGCAGCCTGGACCTCATGGGCTACGAGCAGTACTTC. J is TRBJ2-7 and V is TRBV4-3; D unclear. The CDR3 is 14 amino acids. V lost 4 bases, J lost 3 bases, and 13 bases lay in between. CDR1 is LGHNA and CDR2 is YSLEER in the germline V gene.

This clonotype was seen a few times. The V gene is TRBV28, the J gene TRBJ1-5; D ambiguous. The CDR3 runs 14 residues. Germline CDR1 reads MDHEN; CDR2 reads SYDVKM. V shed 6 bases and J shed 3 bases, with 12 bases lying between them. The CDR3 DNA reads TGTGCCAGCAGGCCGTACAATTACAATCAGCCCCAGCATTTT. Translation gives CASRPYNYNQPQHF.

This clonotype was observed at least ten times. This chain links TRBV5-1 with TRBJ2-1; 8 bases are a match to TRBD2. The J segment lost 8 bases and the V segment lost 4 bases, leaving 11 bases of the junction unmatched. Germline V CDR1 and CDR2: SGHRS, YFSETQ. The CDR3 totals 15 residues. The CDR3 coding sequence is TGCGCCAGCAGCACTACCCTGGCGGGACTAGATGAGCAGTTCTTC. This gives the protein CASSTTLAGLDEQFF.

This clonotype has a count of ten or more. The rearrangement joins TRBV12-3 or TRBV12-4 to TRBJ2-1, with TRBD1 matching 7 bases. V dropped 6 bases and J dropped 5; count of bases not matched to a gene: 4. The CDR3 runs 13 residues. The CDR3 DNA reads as TGTGCCAGCAGACCGGACAGGAACAATGAGCAGTTCTTC. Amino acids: CASRPDRNNEQFF.

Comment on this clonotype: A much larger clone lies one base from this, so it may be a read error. The CDR3 reads CASSWDGVSNQSQHF. In nucleotides, the CDR3 is TGCGCCAGCAGTTGGGACGGAGTAAGCAATCAGTCCCAGCATTTT. The chain carries TRBV5-1 and TRBJ1-5; a possible D gene is TRBD1 (5 bases). CDR1 and CDR2 (germline): SGHRS, YFSETQ. The length of the CDR3 is 15 residues.

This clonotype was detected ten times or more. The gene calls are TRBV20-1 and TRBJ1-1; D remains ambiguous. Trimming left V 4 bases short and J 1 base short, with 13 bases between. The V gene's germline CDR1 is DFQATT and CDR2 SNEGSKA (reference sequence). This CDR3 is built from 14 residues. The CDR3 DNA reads TGCAGTGCTATGGGTTGGCCGTGGAACACTGAAGCTTTCTTT. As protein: CSAMGWPWNTEAFF.

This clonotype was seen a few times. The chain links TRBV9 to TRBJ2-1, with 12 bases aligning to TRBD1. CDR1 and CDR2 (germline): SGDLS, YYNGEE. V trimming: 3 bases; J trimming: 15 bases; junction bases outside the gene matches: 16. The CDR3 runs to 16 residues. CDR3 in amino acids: CASSETGTGGANARFF. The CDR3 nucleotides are TGTGCCAGCAGCGAGACTGGGACAGGGGGCGCGAACGCAAGGTTCTTC. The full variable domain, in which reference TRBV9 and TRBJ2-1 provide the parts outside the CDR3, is DSGVTQTPKHLITATGQRVTLRCSPRSGDLSVYWYQQSLDQGLQFLIQYYNGEERAKGNILERFSAQQFPDLHSELNLSSLELGDSALYFCASSETGTGGANARFFGPGTRLTVL.

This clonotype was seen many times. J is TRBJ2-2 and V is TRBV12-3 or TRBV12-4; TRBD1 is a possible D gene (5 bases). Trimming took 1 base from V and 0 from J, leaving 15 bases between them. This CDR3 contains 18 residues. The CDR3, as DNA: TGTGCCAGCAGTTTAGGGTTTGTTGGGGCCGCGAACACCGGGGAGCTGTTTTTT. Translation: CASSLGFVGAANTGELFF.

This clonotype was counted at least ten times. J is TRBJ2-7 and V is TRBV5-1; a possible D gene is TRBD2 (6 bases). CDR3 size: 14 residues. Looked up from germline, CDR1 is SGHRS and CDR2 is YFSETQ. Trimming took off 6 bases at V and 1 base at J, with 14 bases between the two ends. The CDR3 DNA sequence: TGCGCCAGCAAATTCAGGGACTCATCCTACGAGCAGTACTTC. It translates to CASKFRDSSYEQYF.

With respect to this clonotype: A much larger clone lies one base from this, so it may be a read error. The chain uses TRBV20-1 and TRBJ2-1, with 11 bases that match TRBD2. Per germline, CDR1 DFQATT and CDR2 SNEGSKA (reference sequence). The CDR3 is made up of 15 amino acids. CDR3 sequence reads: CSAGTSGSSHNGQFF. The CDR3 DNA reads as TGCAGTGCTGGTACTAGCGGGAGTTCCCACAATGGGCAGTTCTTC.

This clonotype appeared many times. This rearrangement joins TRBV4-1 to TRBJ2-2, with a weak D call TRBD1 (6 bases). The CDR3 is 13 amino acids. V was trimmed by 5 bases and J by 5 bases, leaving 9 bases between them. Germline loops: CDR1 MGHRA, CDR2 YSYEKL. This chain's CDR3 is CASSYRVTGELFF. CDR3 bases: TGCGCCAGCAGCTACAGGGTTACCGGGGAGCTGTTTTTT.